This T cell receptor (beta chain) was sequenced for a study of cytomegalovirus exposure and HLA in healthy donors. Study results and caveats: As was reported, the HLA-A and HLA-B alleles of most subjects were accurately predicted from TCR beta sequences.

PCR employed 60 Vbeta and 13 Jbeta primers. Original data processing: Unique TCR beta chains numbered around 80 million in a later analysis, with around 10 million shared. Only in-frame clones appear in the TCRdb table, and some are missing; sequencing was by immunoSEQ multiplex PCR. V, J and clone size are those of that table, while D and trimming were read from the DNA. Its clone listing holds roughly 100,000 clones. Trimming pared 0 bases from V and 3 bases from J, leaving 9 bases between. The CDR3 totals 15 residues. The germline V gene encodes CDR1 MNHEY and CDR2 SMNVEV (reference sequence). In the case of this clone: Its antigen is as yet unknown.

The chain recombines TRBV27 with TRBJ2-1; D call uncertain. The sample taken for sequencing was PBMCs. The TCR originated in a man in his forties in good health and CMV-seronegative. In nucleotides, the CDR3 is TGTGCCAGCAGTTTATCGTTAACAGACTACAATGAGCAGTTCTTC. It yields the protein CASSLSLTDYNEQFF.